A single T cell receptor beta chain is shown here with its context. As yet, its antigen is unknown. The data were obtained in a study of T cell responses to AZD1222 COVID-19 vaccine. Findings and caveats of the study: Researchers report vaccine-associated CD4 TCRs spanning spike, with dominance at 160-218 and 743-854.

TCRdb's copy holds only in-frame clones and misses some; the assay was immunoSEQ multiplex PCR. The sample shows roughly 100,000 clones, approximately 89% of them seen only once. CDR1 is LNHDA and CDR2 is SQIVND in the germline V gene (reference sequence). Trimming pared 3 bases from V and 3 bases from J, leaving 9 bases between. This CDR3 contains 14 residues. The material sequenced was peripheral blood, taken 28 days after the second dose of the MenACWY control vaccine. The receptor comes from an adult who received the MenACWY meningococcal vaccine as a control. The V call is TRBV19, the J call TRBJ2-1; no clear D gene. CDR3 in amino acids: CASSITNSYNEQFF. CDR3 nucleotides: TGTGCCAGTAGTATCACTAACAGCTACAATGAGCAGTTCTTC.